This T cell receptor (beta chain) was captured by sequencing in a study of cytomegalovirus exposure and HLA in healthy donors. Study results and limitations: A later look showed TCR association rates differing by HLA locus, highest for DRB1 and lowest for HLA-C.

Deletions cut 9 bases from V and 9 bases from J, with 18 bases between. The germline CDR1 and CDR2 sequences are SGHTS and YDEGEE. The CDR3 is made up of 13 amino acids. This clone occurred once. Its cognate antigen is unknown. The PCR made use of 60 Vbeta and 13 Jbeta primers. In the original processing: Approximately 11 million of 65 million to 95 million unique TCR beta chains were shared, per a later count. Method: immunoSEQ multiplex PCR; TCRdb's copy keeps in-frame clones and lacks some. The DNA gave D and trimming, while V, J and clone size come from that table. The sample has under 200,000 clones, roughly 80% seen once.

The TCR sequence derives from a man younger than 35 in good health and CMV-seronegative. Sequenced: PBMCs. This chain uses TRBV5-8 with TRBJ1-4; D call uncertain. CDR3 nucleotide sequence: TGTGCCATCCCAGGAAATTTCGTCCAAAAACTGTTTTTT. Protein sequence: CAIPGNFVQKLFF.